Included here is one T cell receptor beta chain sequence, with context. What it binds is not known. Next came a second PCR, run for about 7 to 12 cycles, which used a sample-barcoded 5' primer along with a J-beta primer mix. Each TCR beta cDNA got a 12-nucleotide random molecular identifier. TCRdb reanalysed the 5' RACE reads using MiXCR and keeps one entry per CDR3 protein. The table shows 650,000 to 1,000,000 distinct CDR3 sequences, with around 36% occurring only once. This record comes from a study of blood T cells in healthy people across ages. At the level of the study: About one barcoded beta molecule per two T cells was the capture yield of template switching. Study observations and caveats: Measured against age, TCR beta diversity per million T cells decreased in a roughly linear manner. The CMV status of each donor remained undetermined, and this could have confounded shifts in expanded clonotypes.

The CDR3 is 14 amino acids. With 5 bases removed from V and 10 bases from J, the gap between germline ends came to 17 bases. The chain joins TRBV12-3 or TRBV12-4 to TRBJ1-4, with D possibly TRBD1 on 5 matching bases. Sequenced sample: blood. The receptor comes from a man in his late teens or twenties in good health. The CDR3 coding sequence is TGTGCCAGCAGTCCCCTCAGGGAAGCGGTAAAACTGTTTTTT. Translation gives CASSPLREAVKLFF.